The TCR beta chain described here comes from a study of T-cell reconstitution after alpha-beta-depleted transplantation in children. This clonotype has only a few counts. Preparation of the TCRbeta library used unique molecular identifiers. One entry per CDR3 protein results from TCRdb running MiXCR on the PCR reads. The table includes around 680,000 distinct CDR3 sequences, 16% detected once. V dropped 3 bases and J dropped 4 bases, with 13 bases sitting between them. Germline V CDR1 and CDR2: SGHDT, YYEEEE. The length of the CDR3 is 14 residues. This receptor was identified in a human donor who donated a stem cell graft to a child with acute myeloid leukemia. The chain joins TRBV5-6 to TRBJ1-2; the D gene is possibly TRBD1 (6 bases). Sequencing was performed on PBMCs from the stem cell graft donor, taken from the stem cell graft. CDR3 in DNA: TGTGCCAGCAGCTCGGACAGAAGGTCCTATGGCTACACCTTC. Protein product: CASSSDRRSYGYTF.